The 6 T cell receptor beta chains listed next were all sequenced from one sample in a study of human T cells and chemical hapten exposure. Each CDR3 protein is one row after TCRdb ran MiXCR on the RACE reads. The sample records about 120,000 distinct CDR3 sequences, roughly an eighth being singletons. As for time point: patch test 1, 2 weeks after DPC sensitization. The treatment: therapeutic diphenylcyclopropenone sensitization with weekly scalp DPC. Sample: whole blood, taken in connection with sensitization to the hapten diphenylcyclopropenone (DPC). The source of these receptors is a man between 18 and 35 years old with alopecia areata. Some clones in this sample may be carry-over from other donors' samples.

V usage is TRBV20-1 and J usage is TRBJ1-5; the D is unclear. Looked up from germline, CDR1 is DFQATT and CDR2 is SNEGSKA (reference sequence). The CDR3 covers 11 residues. V was clipped by 3 bases and J by 11 bases, with 11 bases between them. CDR3 amino acids: CSARDRSTQHF. The CDR3 region has the DNA TGCAGTGCTAGGGACCGGAGTACCCAGCATTTT.

The gene calls are TRBV2 and TRBJ2-5; perhaps TRBD2 as D (5 bases). From germline, CDR1 is SNHLY and CDR2 FYNNEI. The CDR3 is made up of 12 amino acids. The CDR3, as DNA: TGTGTCGACTCTGAGGGCCAAGAGACCCAGTACTTC. This sequence encodes CVDSEGQETQYF.

The sample holds a few counts of this clonotype. V gene TRBV12-3 or TRBV12-4 combines with J gene TRBJ1-1; 7 bases map to TRBD1. J was trimmed by 4 bases and V by 8 bases; bases with no gene match: 13. CDR3 length: 15 residues. The CDR3 DNA is TGTGCCAGCTCAAACGAGAACAGGGGAGGCACTGAAGCTTTCTTT. It yields the protein CASSNENRGGTEAFF.

This clonotype appeared a few times. The chain has TRBV27 and TRBJ1-2; D not certain. V dropped 7 bases and J dropped 4 bases, with 19 bases sitting between them. CDR3 length equals 15 residues. Germline V CDR1 and CDR2: MNHEY, SMNVEV (reference sequence). The CDR3 here is CASTPPGLKGYGYTF. The CDR3 DNA is TGTGCCAGCACCCCCCCCGGGCTAAAGGGCTATGGCTACACCTTC.

The table lists this clonotype with a few counts. This sequence joins TRBV2 and TRBJ2-2; D call uncertain. Germline CDR1 reads SNHLY; CDR2 reads FYNNEI. The V end was cut by 1 base, the J end by 7 bases, with 4 bases between. CDR3 length equals 12 residues. CDR3 in amino acids: CASSEGIGELFF. The DNA of the CDR3 is TGTGCCAGCAGTGAAGGAATCGGGGAGCTGTTTTTT.

The chain combines TRBV4-1 with TRBJ2-7; D call uncertain. The CDR3 has 14 residues. Germline loops: CDR1 MGHRA, CDR2 YSYEKL. The V end lost 4 bases, the J end lost 2 bases, and 12 bases lay between the germline ends. For the CDR3, the DNA is TGCGCCAGCAGCCCAGCGATTACGGCCTACGAGCAGTACTTC. Encoded protein: CASSPAITAYEQYF.